This T cell receptor (beta chain) was recovered during a study of patients and donors after allogeneic stem cell transplantation (dated by TCRdb to the early 2020s). The CDR3 measures 15 amino acids from cysteine to phenylalanine. The DNA shown is the 45-base CDR3, in frame from base 1. V sheds 0 bases and J sheds 5 bases, leaving 13 bases between their ends. The germline V gene provides CDR1 SGHAT and CDR2 FQNNGV. Libraries were built with RT-PCR. The data were produced on a NextSeq 550. The public reads were quality trimmed at Q25 with fastp and then assembled into clones with MiXCR by TCRdb, keeping productive beta chains. CDR3 protein sequences are deduplicated, and each keeps its most common genes and DNA. In this sample the table shows fewer than 250,000 distinct CDR3 sequences, 13% to 15% of which occur a single time. 11% of the sample is held by the ten biggest clonotypes. This clonotype showed up many times. The antigen it binds to is not known. Base qualities are not provided; no much larger clone lies one nucleotide away.

This receptor was taken from a human donor who was either an allogeneic HSCT recipient or a stem cell or donor lymphocyte infusion donor (not recorded which). It is not recorded whose cells these are; they may come from a transplant donor. The specimen sequenced was blood, either unsorted or a sorted T cell fraction (not recorded which). The chain uses TRBV11-2 and TRBJ2-5; D gene: possibly TRBD2, on 7 matching bases. The nucleotides are TGTGCCAGCAGCTTAGATGGGGGGGGCTGGGAGACCCAGTACTTC. It translates to CASSLDGGGWETQYF.